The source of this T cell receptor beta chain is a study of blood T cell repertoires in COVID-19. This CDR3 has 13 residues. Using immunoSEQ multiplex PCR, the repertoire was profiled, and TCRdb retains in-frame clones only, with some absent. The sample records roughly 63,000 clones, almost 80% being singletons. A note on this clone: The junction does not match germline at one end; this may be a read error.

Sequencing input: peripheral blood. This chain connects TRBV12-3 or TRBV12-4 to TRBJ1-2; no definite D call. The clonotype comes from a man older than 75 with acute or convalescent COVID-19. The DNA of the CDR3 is TGTGCCAGCAGTCCCCAAGACACCTATGGCCACACCTTC. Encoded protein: CASSPQDTYGHTF.